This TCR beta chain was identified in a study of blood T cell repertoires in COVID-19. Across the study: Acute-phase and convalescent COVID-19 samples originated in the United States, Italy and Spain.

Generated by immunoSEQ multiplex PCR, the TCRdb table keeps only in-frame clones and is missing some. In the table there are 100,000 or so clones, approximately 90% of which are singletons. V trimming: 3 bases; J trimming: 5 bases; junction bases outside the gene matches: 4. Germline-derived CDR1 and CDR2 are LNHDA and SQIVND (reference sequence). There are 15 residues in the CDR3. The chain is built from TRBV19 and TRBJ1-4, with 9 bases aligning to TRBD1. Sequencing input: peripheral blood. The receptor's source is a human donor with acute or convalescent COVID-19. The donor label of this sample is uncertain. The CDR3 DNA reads TGTGCCAGTAGTATTACAGGGGGCGGAAATGAAAAACTGTTTTTT. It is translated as CASSITGGGNEKLFF. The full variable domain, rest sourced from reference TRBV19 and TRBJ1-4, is DGGITQSPKYLFRKEGQNVTLSCEQNLNHDAMYWYRQDPGQGLRLIYYSQIVNDFQKGDIAEGYSVSREKKESFPLTVTSAQKNPTAFYLCASSITGGGNEKLFFGSGTQLSVL.